One sample yielded the 11 T cell receptor beta chains listed below, sequenced in a study of CD8 T cells in ankylosing spondylitis. TCRdb ran MiXCR on the 5' RACE reads and lists one entry per CDR3 protein. The data hold roughly 120,000 distinct CDR3 sequences, with roughly 13% observed a single time. Sequenced sample: blood, either unsorted or a sorted T cell fraction (not recorded which). The receptor source for this set is a female donor with ankylosing spondylitis or in good health (not recorded which).

This clonotype was recorded at least ten times. V usage is TRBV15 and J usage is TRBJ1-3, with D uncertain. This CDR3 has 16 amino acids. The V gene lost 5 bases and the J gene lost 0 bases, with 14 bases spanning the gap. Germline loops: CDR1 LNHNV, CDR2 YYDKDF (reference sequence). This chain's CDR3 is CATSLRTGSSGNTIYF. CDR3 nucleotides: TGTGCCACCAGCTTGCGGACGGGGAGCTCTGGAAACACCATATATTTT. Full variable domain (missing parts from reference TRBV15 and TRBJ1-3): DAMVIQNPRYQVTQFGKPVTLSCSQTLNHNVMYWYQQKSSQAPKLLFHYYDKDFNNEADTPDNFQSRRPNTSFCFLDIRSPGLGDTAMYLCATSLRTGSSGNTIYFGEGSWLTVV.

This sequence joins TRBV5-1 and TRBJ1-4; 9 bases line up with TRBD1. Losses at the gene ends were 0 bases for V and 2 bases for J; bases not matched to a gene: 5. CDR3 length: 17 residues. The germline gives CDR1 SGHRS, CDR2 YFSETQ. CDR3 sequence reads: CASSLDPTGGTNEKLFF. For the CDR3, the DNA is TGCGCCAGCAGCTTGGATCCGACAGGGGGGACTAATGAAAAACTGTTTTTT.

The J gene is TRBJ1-3, the V gene TRBV30, with D possibly TRBD1 on 5 matching bases. There are 16 residues in the CDR3. From germline, CDR1 is GTSNPN and CDR2 SVGIG (reference sequence). V was clipped by 0 bases and J by 0 bases, with 12 bases between them. DNA of the CDR3: TGTGCCTGGAGTGTACTCGGGACCGGCTCTGGAAACACCATATATTTT. Translation gives CAWSVLGTGSGNTIYF.

This clonotype was recorded many times. This chain uses TRBV12-3 or TRBV12-4 with TRBJ1-4; D not certain. V dropped 5 bases and J dropped 0 bases, with 10 bases sitting between them. The CDR3 is 15 residues long. The CDR3: CASSARGTTNEKLFF. CDR3 coding DNA: TGTGCCAGCAGTGCTCGTGGTACAACTAATGAAAAACTGTTTTTT.

The chain employs TRBV7-9 and TRBJ2-4; a possible D gene is TRBD2 (5 bases). The CDR3 length is 14 residues. Trimming stripped 4 bases from V and 8 bases from J, with 15 bases between. Germline CDR1 is SEHNR and CDR2 is FQNEAQ (reference sequence). The CDR3 here is CASSSRRGGDIQYF. In nucleotides, the CDR3 is TGTGCCAGCAGCTCACGACGAGGAGGCGACATTCAGTACTTC.

This clonotype has a count of ten or more. This chain joins TRBV4-1 and TRBJ2-3, with 8 bases matching TRBD2. V lost 4 bases to trimming and J lost 4 bases; unmatched junction nucleotides: 7. CDR1 and CDR2 from the germline V gene are MGHRA and YSYEKL. CDR3 size: 15 residues. CDR3: CASSRLAGTSDTQYF. CDR3 bases: TGCGCCAGCAGCCGGTTAGCGGGGACCTCAGATACGCAGTATTTT.

The rearrangement links TRBV4-1 to TRBJ2-5; D ambiguous. This CDR3 comprises 14 residues. The V end lost 0 bases, the J end lost 5 bases, and 10 bases lay between the germline ends. Germline CDR1 reads MGHRA; CDR2 reads YSYEKL. CDR3 DNA sequence: TGCGCCAGCAGCCAAGAGTTAGGGTGGGAGACCCAGTACTTC. Translated, it gives CASSQELGWETQYF.

About this clonotype itself: A much larger clone is a single base away; this may be a read error. The V and J genes are TRBV12-3 or TRBV12-4 and TRBJ2-1; D may be TRBD1 (6 bases). Deletions cut 6 bases from V and 1 base from J, with 16 bases between. The CDR3 is made up of 16 amino acids. The CDR3 region has the DNA TGTGCCAGCAGAAGGATGACAGGCGCGTCCTACAATGAGCAGTTCTTC. It specifies CASRRMTGASYNEQFF.

This clonotype was counted ten times or more. The V call is TRBV6-2 or TRBV6-3, the J call TRBJ1-5, with D possibly matching TRBD1 (6 bases). Germline CDR1 is MNHEY and CDR2 is SVGEGT. The V gene lost 0 bases and the J gene lost 11 bases, with 17 bases spanning the gap. CDR3 length: 15 amino acids. CDR3 bases: TGTGCCAGCAGTTACTCGGGACAAGCAGTGGGGTCCCAGCATTTT. Amino acid sequence: CASSYSGQAVGSQHF.

There are many counts of this clonotype. This sequence joins TRBV15 and TRBJ1-4; TRBD1 is a possible D gene (5 bases). CDR1 is LNHNV, CDR2 YYDKDF, per germline (reference sequence). V was clipped by 1 base and J by 12 bases, with 18 bases between them. The CDR3 length is 15 residues. The CDR3 nucleotides are TGTGCCACCAGCAGAGGACAGCCACCCCGATTGGAACTGTTTTTT. It encodes CATSRGQPPRLELFF.

The chain recombines TRBV5-4 with TRBJ1-1; 7 bases agree with TRBD1. This CDR3 comprises 16 residues. Germline V gives CDR1 SGHNT, CDR2 YYREEE (reference sequence). The V and J ends lost 0 bases and 4 bases, in that order; junction bases with no gene match: 9. CDR3 sequence (DNA): TGTGCCAGCAGCTTGGGCTTTACAGGGGAGGGCACTGAAGCTTTCTTT. The encoded protein is CASSLGFTGEGTEAFF. Variable domain in full (rest from reference TRBV5-4 and TRBJ1-1): ETGVTQSPTHLIKTRGQQVTLRCSSQSGHNTVSWYQQALGQGPQFIFQYYREEENGRGNFPPRFSGLQFPNYSSELNVNALELDDSALYLCASSLGFTGEGTEAFFGQGTRLTVV.